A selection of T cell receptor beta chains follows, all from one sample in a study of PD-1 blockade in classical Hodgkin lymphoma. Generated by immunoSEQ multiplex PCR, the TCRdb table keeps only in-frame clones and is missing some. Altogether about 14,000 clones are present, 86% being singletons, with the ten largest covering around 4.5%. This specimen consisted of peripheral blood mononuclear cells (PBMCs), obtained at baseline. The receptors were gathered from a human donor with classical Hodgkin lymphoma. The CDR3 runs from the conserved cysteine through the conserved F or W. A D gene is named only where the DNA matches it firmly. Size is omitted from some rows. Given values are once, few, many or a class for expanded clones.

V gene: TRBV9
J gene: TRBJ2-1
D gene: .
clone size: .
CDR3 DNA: TGTGCCAGCAGCGTGGCGGGCTCTGAGCAGTTCTTC
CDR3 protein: CASSVAGSEQFF

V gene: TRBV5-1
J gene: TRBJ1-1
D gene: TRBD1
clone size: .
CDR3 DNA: TGCGCCAGCAGCTTTCCAGGGGGCCGGACTGAAGCTTTCTTT
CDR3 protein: CASSFPGGRTEAFF

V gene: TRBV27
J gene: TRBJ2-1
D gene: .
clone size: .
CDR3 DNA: TGTGCCAGCAGGCCGGGGACGACGGGGAATGAGCAGTTCTTC
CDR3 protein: CASRPGTTGNEQFF

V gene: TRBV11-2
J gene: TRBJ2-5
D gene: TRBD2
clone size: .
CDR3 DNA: TGTGCCAGCAGCCCCCCTATCGGGGCTAGCGGGAGCAAGACCCAGTACTTC
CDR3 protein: CASSPPIGASGSKTQYF

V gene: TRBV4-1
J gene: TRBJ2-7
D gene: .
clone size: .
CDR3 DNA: TGCGCCAGCAGCCAAGCCAAGGGATTCCCCTACGAGCAGTACTTC
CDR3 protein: CASSQAKGFPYEQYF

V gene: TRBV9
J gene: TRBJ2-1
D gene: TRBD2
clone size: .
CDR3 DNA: TGTGCCAGCAGCTTATACGGGACTAGCGGGGAGGATGAGCAGTTCTTC
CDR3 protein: CASSLYGTSGEDEQFF

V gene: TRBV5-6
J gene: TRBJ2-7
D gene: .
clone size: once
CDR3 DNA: TGTGCCAGCAGGGCCGGGGTAGCCTCCTACGAGCAGTACTTC
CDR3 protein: CASRAGVASYEQYF

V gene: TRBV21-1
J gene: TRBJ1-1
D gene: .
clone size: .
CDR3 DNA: TGTGCCAGCAGCAAAGTTAAAGACAGCTGGAACACTGAAGCTTTCTTT
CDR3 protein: CASSKVKDSWNTEAFF

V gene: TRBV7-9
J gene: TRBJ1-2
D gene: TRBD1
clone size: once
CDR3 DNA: TGTGCCAGCAGCTTTACCGGGACAGGGCGCTATGGCTACACCTTC
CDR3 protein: CASSFTGTGRYGYTF

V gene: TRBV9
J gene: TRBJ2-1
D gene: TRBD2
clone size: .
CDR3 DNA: TGTGCCAGCAGCTCGTCAGCGGGAGGCTCCTACAATGAGCAGTTCTTC
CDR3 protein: CASSSSAGGSYNEQFF

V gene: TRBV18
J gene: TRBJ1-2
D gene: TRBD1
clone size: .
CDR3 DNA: TGTGCCAGCTCACCACGGACAGGGCACTATGGCTACACCTTC
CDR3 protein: CASSPRTGHYGYTF

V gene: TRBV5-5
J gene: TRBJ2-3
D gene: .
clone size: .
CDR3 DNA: TGTGCCAGCAGCTTGGCCGGGGGCTTCGGGGATACGCAGTATTTT
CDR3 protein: CASSLAGGFGDTQYF

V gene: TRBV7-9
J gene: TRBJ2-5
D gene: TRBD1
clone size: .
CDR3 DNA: TGTGCCAGCAGCTTAGGGACAGGGGAAGAGACCCAGTACTTC
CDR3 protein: CASSLGTGEETQYF

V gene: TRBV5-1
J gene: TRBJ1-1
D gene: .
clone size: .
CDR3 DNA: TGCGCCAGCAGCTACCTACAGGGCGTGGACACTGAAGCTTTCTTT
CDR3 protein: CASSYLQGVDTEAFF